This T cell receptor (beta chain) derives from a study of cytomegalovirus exposure and HLA in healthy donors. 60 Vbeta and 13 Jbeta primers were used in PCR. Produced via immunoSEQ multiplex PCR; TCRdb's table is partial and in-frame only. The sample yields under 200,000 clones, 82% seen once. The CDR3 spans 15 residues. J was trimmed by 3 bases and V by 3 bases; bases with no gene match: 6. Germline CDR1 and CDR2: MDHEN and SYDVKM. Sequenced material: PBMCs. The chain uses TRBV28 and TRBJ2-7, with 9 bases that match TRBD2. The origin of this receptor is a girl aged 2 to 9 in good health and CMV-seropositive. The CDR3 spells CASSFGREGNYEQYF. The CDR3 DNA reads TGTGCCAGCAGTTTTGGGCGGGAGGGCAACTACGAGCAGTACTTC.